A selection of T cell receptor beta chains follows, all from one sample in a study of T cell responses to AZD1222 COVID-19 vaccine. Measured with immunoSEQ multiplex PCR; TCRdb has only the in-frame clones, and not every one. There are around 30,000 clones in the sample; roughly 92% occur only once, and over 6.5% lies in the top ten. The specimen was peripheral blood, collected on day 0 of AZD1222 vaccination. Source of these receptors: an adult in good health. Both conserved end residues are part of each CDR3. A D gene is named only where the DNA matches it firmly. Clone sizes are given selectively: once, few, many, or a class where the clone is expanded.

clone size,D gene,J gene,V gene,CDR3 protein,CDR3 DNA
NA,NA,TRBJ2-1,TRBV5-1,CASSTIQGDEQFF,TGCGCCAGCAGCACCATACAAGGGGATGAGCAGTTCTTC
once,NA,TRBJ1-1,TRBV5-6,CASSLRTEAFF,TGTGCCAGCAGCTTGAGGACTGAAGCTTTCTTT
NA,NA,TRBJ1-2,TRBV6-5,CASSYFGRWEGYTF,TGTGCCAGCAGTTACTTTGGCCGGTGGGAGGGCTACACCTTC
NA,TRBD1,TRBJ2-3,TRBV7-2,CASSLMGQGSDTQYF,TGTGCCAGCAGCTTAATGGGACAGGGGTCAGATACGCAGTATTTT
NA,NA,TRBJ2-7,TRBV27,CASSLRGAYEQYF,TGTGCCAGCAGTTTACGAGGGGCCTACGAGCAGTACTTC
few,TRBD2,TRBJ2-7,TRBV5-6,CASSSKRELSYEQYF,TGTGCCAGCAGCTCTAAGCGGGAACTCTCCTACGAGCAGTACTTC
NA,NA,TRBJ1-4,TRBV3-1/TRBV3-2,CASSQKDSPNEKLFF,TGTGCCAGCAGCCAAAAGGACAGCCCTAATGAAAAACTGTTTTTT
NA,NA,TRBJ2-7,TRBV5-6,CASSLRTAYEQYF,TGTGCCAGCAGCTTGCGGACGGCCTACGAGCAGTACTTC
NA,NA,TRBJ2-7,TRBV14,CASSPGRAYEQYF,TGTGCCAGCAGCCCCGGACGGGCCTACGAGCAGTACTTC
NA,TRBD1,TRBJ1-3,TRBV12-5,CASGLWQGANTIYF,TGTGCTAGTGGTTTGTGGCAGGGGGCAAACACCATATATTTT
once,TRBD2,TRBJ2-5,TRBV19,CASSLGLAGEQETQYF,TGTGCCAGTAGTCTTGGACTAGCGGGTGAGCAAGAGACCCAGTACTTC
NA,NA,TRBJ1-3,TRBV6-5,CASSYAGRGAQTIYF,TGTGCCAGCAGTTACGCTGGGAGGGGAGCACAAACCATATATTTT
NA,NA,TRBJ2-7,TRBV29-1,CSVALSYEQYF,TGCAGCGTTGCCCTTTCCTACGAGCAGTACTTC
NA,NA,TRBJ1-6,TRBV6-5,CASNADYNSPLHF,TGTGCCAGCAATGCAGACTATAATTCACCCCTCCACTTT
NA,NA,TRBJ1-3,TRBV15,CATSTRVSGNTIYF,TGTGCCACCAGCACCAGGGTCTCTGGAAACACCATATATTTT
NA,NA,TRBJ2-7,TRBV12-3/TRBV12-4,CASSYMRIEQYF,TGTGCCAGCAGTTATATGAGGATCGAGCAGTACTTC
NA,TRBD1,TRBJ2-7,TRBV4-1,CASSQGNAPVPGQRLYEQYF,TGCGCCAGCAGCCAAGGAAACGCCCCCGTTCCGGGACAGCGCCTCTACGAGCAGTACTTC
NA,TRBD1,TRBJ1-5,TRBV6-5,CASRWTGSGNQPQHF,TGTGCCAGCAGATGGACAGGATCGGGCAATCAGCCCCAGCATTTT
NA,NA,TRBJ2-7,TRBV6-1,CASSEVGAHTYEQYF,TGTGCCAGCAGTGAAGTCGGGGCCCATACCTACGAGCAGTACTTC
once,TRBD1,TRBJ2-2,TRBV19,CASRDPGGSTGELFF,TGTGCCAGTAGGGACCCAGGGGGCAGTACCGGGGAGCTGTTTTTT
NA,NA,TRBJ1-1,TRBV7-2,CASSLETGTEAFF,TGTGCCAGCAGCTTAGAAACGGGAACTGAAGCTTTCTTT
NA,NA,TRBJ2-2,TRBV11-2,CASSNPTGNTGELFF,TGTGCCAGCAGCAATCCTACCGGGAACACCGGGGAGCTGTTTTTT
NA,TRBD1,TRBJ2-7,TRBV6-5,CASSYSGQGAYEQYF,TGTGCCAGCAGTTACTCTGGCCAGGGGGCCTACGAGCAGTACTTC
NA,TRBD2,TRBJ2-1,TRBV4-1,CASSQEDRRTSGGANEQFF,TGCGCCAGCAGCCAAGAGGACCGCCGGACTAGCGGGGGGGCCAATGAGCAGTTCTTC
NA,TRBD1,TRBJ1-5,TRBV4-3,CASSQLLGQGGNQPQHF,TGCGCCAGCAGCCAACTCCTTGGACAGGGGGGCAATCAGCCCCAGCATTTT
once,NA,TRBJ1-2,TRBV6-5,CASSYKRGGTHGYTF,TGTGCCAGCAGTTACAAGCGGGGAGGTACCCATGGCTACACCTTC
NA,NA,TRBJ2-3,TRBV15,CATSGRSGPAGDTQYF,TGTGCCACCAGCGGTCGTAGCGGACCCGCGGGAGATACGCAGTATTTT
NA,TRBD1,TRBJ1-1,TRBV9,CASSLTPGDRATEAFF,TGTGCCAGCAGCCTGACACCCGGGGACAGGGCCACTGAAGCTTTCTTT
NA,NA,TRBJ1-2,TRBV10-1,CASSRGLNYGYTF,TGCGCCAGCAGTAGGGGCCTAAACTATGGCTACACCTTC
NA,NA,TRBJ2-5,TRBV19,CASSWGVGIQETQYF,TGTGCCAGTAGTTGGGGAGTGGGGATCCAAGAGACCCAGTACTTC
NA,TRBD2,TRBJ2-5,TRBV6-1,CASSEPGLAVVGGETQYF,TGTGCCAGCAGTGAACCGGGACTAGCAGTTGTGGGGGGGGAGACCCAGTACTTC
NA,TRBD2,TRBJ2-3,TRBV5-1,CASRSGGSFTDTQYF,TGCGCCAGCAGGAGCGGGGGTAGCTTCACAGATACGCAGTATTTT
NA,NA,TRBJ1-2,TRBV5-1,CASSLELGGGYTF,TGCGCCAGCAGCTTGGAACTGGGAGGGGGCTACACCTTC
NA,NA,TRBJ2-3,TRBV24-1,CATSDPRLVPDTQYF,TGTGCCACCAGTGATCCCCGACTAGTTCCAGATACGCAGTATTTT
NA,NA,TRBJ2-1,TRBV30,CASAGTAYNEQFF,TGTGCCTCAGCAGGCACAGCTTACAATGAGCAGTTCTTC
NA,TRBD2,TRBJ2-3,TRBV5-1,CASSSGLASTDTQYF,TGCGCCAGCAGCTCGGGACTAGCGAGCACAGATACGCAGTATTTT
NA,NA,TRBJ1-3,TRBV3-1/TRBV3-2,CASSLGRLSGNTIYF,TGTGCCAGCAGCCTTGGACGTCTCTCTGGAAACACCATATATTTT
NA,TRBD1,TRBJ2-5,TRBV6-6,CASSSGDRGPSETQYF,TGTGCCAGCAGTTCAGGGGACAGGGGCCCCAGCGAGACCCAGTACTTC
NA,NA,TRBJ2-7,TRBV21-1,CARLPPDSTYEQYF,TGTGCCAGACTGCCCCCGGACAGTACCTACGAGCAGTACTTC
NA,NA,TRBJ2-1,TRBV4-3,CASSQGTSINEQFF,TGCGCCAGCAGCCAAGGGACCAGCATCAATGAGCAGTTCTTC